Presented here are 28 T cell receptor beta chains from one specimen sequenced in a study of CD8 T cells in Susac syndrome. With random hexamers, reverse transcription was performed on roughly 0.5 to 1 ug of RNA. TCRdb independently ran MiXCR on the immunoSEQ multiplex PCR reads; one entry per CDR3 protein. The sample carries approximately 210,000 distinct CDR3 sequences, about 94% recorded once. The sequenced sample was CD4+ T cells from PBMCs. Receptors were obtained from a human donor with Susac syndrome.

This sequence joins TRBV19 and TRBJ1-5; D gene ambiguous. The V end was cut by 1 base, the J end by 5 bases, with 6 bases between. Per the germline V gene, CDR1 is LNHDA and CDR2 is SQIVND (reference sequence). This CDR3 contains 13 residues. CDR3 loop: CASSIGRDQPQHF. The CDR3 bases are TGTGCCAGTAGTATAGGACGGGATCAGCCCCAGCATTTT. Complete variable domain (other parts from reference TRBV19 and TRBJ1-5): DGGITQSPKYLFRKEGQNVTLSCEQNLNHDAMYWYRQDPGQGLRLIYYSQIVNDFQKGDIAEGYSVSREKKESFPLTVTSAQKNPTAFYLCASSIGRDQPQHFGDGTRLSIL.

The V and J genes are TRBV28 and TRBJ1-2; TRBD1 is a possible D gene (5 bases). Germline CDR1 MDHEN, CDR2 SYDVKM. The CDR3 has 14 residues. The V gene lost 5 bases and the J gene lost 2 bases, with 12 bases spanning the gap. CDR3 nucleotides: TGTGCCAGCAGTCCAATGGGACGGAACTATGGCTACACCTTC. Its translation: CASSPMGRNYGYTF.

The chain links TRBV10-3 to TRBJ1-1; D is possibly TRBD1 (5 bases). Germline CDR1 ENHRY, CDR2 SYGVKD. This CDR3 is built from 14 residues. The V end was cut by 6 bases, the J end by 5 bases, with 16 bases between. The CDR3 here is CAIRRDSGETEAFF. In DNA form, the CDR3 reads TGTGCCATCAGGAGAGACAGTGGGGAGACTGAAGCTTTCTTT.

The CDR3 nucleotides read TGTGCCTGGAGTGCCCGTGTGAGGGGGTCCGTATATGGCTACACCTTC. Translated: CAWSARVRGSVYGYTF. This chain links TRBV30 with TRBJ1-2, with D possibly TRBD1 on 6 matching bases. CDR1 and CDR2 from the germline V gene are GTSNPN and SVGIG (reference sequence). CDR3 length: 16 residues. V was pared by 1 base and J by 5 bases, with 20 bases between.

The rearrangement uses TRBV5-1 and TRBJ1-1; D perhaps matches TRBD1 (5 bases). The CDR3 runs to 13 residues. Per germline, CDR1 SGHRS and CDR2 YFSETQ. V lost 3 bases to trimming and J lost 7 bases, with 13 bases between them. In nucleotides, the CDR3 is TGCGCCAGCAGCTGGGGCGTGAACGGTGAAGCTTTCTTT. Its translation: CASSWGVNGEAFF. Complete variable domain (other parts from reference TRBV5-1 and TRBJ1-1): KAGVTQTPRYLIKTRGQQVTLSCSPISGHRSVSWYQQTPGQGLQFLFEYFSETQRNKGNFPGRFSGRQFSNSRSEMNVSTLELGDSALYLCASSWGVNGEAFFGQGTRLTVV.

This clonotype was found a few times. The chain recombines TRBV12-3 or TRBV12-4 with TRBJ2-7; 7 nucleotides line up with TRBD1. The CDR3 is made up of 14 amino acids. V was pared by 2 bases and J by 4 bases, with 5 bases of the junction left unmatched. CDR3 loop: CASSLRQGGYEQYF. The CDR3 region has the DNA TGTGCCAGCAGTTTAAGACAGGGCGGATACGAGCAGTACTTC.

This clonotype is a singleton in its sample. J is TRBJ2-7 and V is TRBV7-9, with D perhaps TRBD1 (6 bases). This CDR3 has 13 residues. Per the germline V gene, CDR1 is SEHNR and CDR2 is FQNEAQ (reference sequence). V gave up 5 bases and J gave up 2 bases, with 10 bases separating them. CDR3 sequence (DNA): TGTGCCAGCAGCAATCACAGGGCCTACGAGCAGTACTTC. Amino acid sequence: CASSNHRAYEQYF.

J is TRBJ2-3 and V is TRBV7-9, with 13 bases matching TRBD2. Per germline, CDR1 SEHNR and CDR2 FQNEAQ (reference sequence). This CDR3 region has 18 residues. J was trimmed by 4 bases and V by 3 bases; bases with no gene match: 10. CDR3 in amino acids: CASSFPLRLAGGSDTQYF. For the CDR3, the DNA is TGTGCCAGCAGCTTTCCTCTACGACTAGCGGGGGGTTCAGATACGCAGTATTTT. Variable domain in full (rest from reference TRBV7-9 and TRBJ2-3): DTGVSQNPRHKITKRGQNVTFRCDPISEHNRLYWYRQTLGQGPEFLTYFQNEAQLEKSRLLSDRFSAERPKGSFSTLEIQRTEQGDSAMYLCASSFPLRLAGGSDTQYFGPGTRLTVL.

This chain connects TRBV20-1 to TRBJ1-5, with TRBD1 matching over 8 bases. The CDR3 is made up of 14 amino acids. After removal of 7 bases from V and 7 bases from J, the junction contained 12 bases not matched to a gene. Per germline, CDR1 DFQATT and CDR2 SNEGSKA (reference sequence). CDR3 region: CSVSGGASSQPQHF. The DNA for the CDR3 is TGCAGTGTATCAGGGGGCGCGAGTAGCCAGCCCCAGCATTTT.

This clonotype was recorded once. This chain connects TRBV14 to TRBJ2-3; TRBD1 might be the D (5 bases). Germline V gene lookup returns CDR1 SGHDN and CDR2 FVKESK. The CDR3 has 14 amino acids. Trimming left V 4 bases short and J 2 bases short, with 10 bases between. In nucleotides, the CDR3 is TGTGCCAGCAGCCCGCCAGGGAACACAGATACGCAGTATTTT. Its translation is CASSPPGNTDTQYF.

V and J are TRBV19 and TRBJ1-6; the D is unclear. Looked up from germline, CDR1 is LNHDA and CDR2 is SQIVND (reference sequence). The CDR3 covers 11 residues. V was shortened by 3 bases and J by 14 bases, with 8 bases between the two germline ends. CDR3 nucleotide sequence: TGTGCCAGTAGTATGAGTAGCGCCCTCCACTTT. Its protein is CASSMSSALHF.

This clonotype was detected once. J is TRBJ2-5 and V is TRBV20-1, with D possibly matching TRBD2 (5 bases). Per the germline V gene, CDR1 is DFQATT and CDR2 is SNEGSKA (reference sequence). The CDR3 totals 13 residues. V was trimmed by 3 bases and J by 5 bases, leaving 13 bases between them. The CDR3 DNA sequence: TGCAGTGCTAGTCGAGGGATGCATGAGACCCAGTACTTC. As protein: CSASRGMHETQYF.

The chain recombines TRBV19 with TRBJ1-5, with 7 nucleotides matching TRBD1. V lost 6 bases, J lost 3 bases, and 11 bases stayed unmatched. This CDR3 comprises 16 residues. Germline V gene sequence: CDR1 LNHDA, CDR2 SQIVND (reference sequence). The CDR3: CASREPPGQDNQPQHF. CDR3 coding DNA: TGTGCCAGTAGAGAGCCCCCTGGACAGGACAATCAGCCCCAGCATTTT.

This rearrangement joins TRBV4-2 to TRBJ2-6; D is ambiguous. The CDR3 totals 16 residues. Germline V gives CDR1 LGHNA, CDR2 YNFKEQ. V lost 0 bases to trimming and J lost 3 bases, with 9 bases between them. This chain's CDR3 is CASSQELGDGANVLTF. The CDR3 nucleotides are TGTGCCAGCAGCCAAGAACTTGGGGATGGGGCCAACGTCCTGACTTTC.

The rearrangement uses TRBV3-1 and TRBJ1-1; TRBD1 might be the D (5 bases). This CDR3 has 12 amino acids. Per germline, CDR1 LGHDT and CDR2 YNNKEL (reference sequence). The CDR3 DNA sequence: TGTGCAGCGGGACGGTTAGGGACTGAAGCTTTCTTT. Translating it yields CAAGRLGTEAFF.

The chain uses TRBV11-2 and TRBJ1-5; the D gene is possibly TRBD1 (5 bases). The V end was cut by 0 bases, the J end by 4 bases, with 10 bases between. This CDR3 comprises 15 residues. Germline CDR1 is SGHAT and CDR2 is FQNNGV. Here the CDR3 DNA reads TGTGCCAGCAGCTTAGATTCTCCAGGGAATCAGCCCCAGCATTTT. Its translation: CASSLDSPGNQPQHF.

J is TRBJ2-2 and V is TRBV7-3; TRBD2 agrees at 9 bases. J lost 5 bases, V lost 1 base, and 5 bases had no gene match. Germline values: CDR1 SGHTA, CDR2 FQGTGA. This CDR3 comprises 16 residues. CDR3 sequence reads: CASSLNGGGETGELFF. The CDR3 coding sequence is TGTGCCAGCAGCTTAAACGGCGGGGGGGAGACCGGGGAGCTGTTTTTT.

The table lists this clonotype with a few counts. The V and J genes are TRBV7-2 and TRBJ2-3, with unresolved D. V was clipped by 2 bases and J by 4 bases, with 4 bases between them. The CDR3 consists of 12 residues. Germline assignment: CDR1 SGHTA and CDR2 FQGNSA. The CDR3 loop is CASSLRADTQYF. CDR3 nucleotide sequence: TGTGCCAGCAGCTTACGGGCAGATACGCAGTATTTT.

The chain recombines TRBV6-1 with TRBJ2-4; D uncertain. Per the germline V gene, CDR1 is MNHNS and CDR2 is SASEGT. Trimming left V 8 bases short and J 8 bases short, with 16 bases between. This CDR3 is 13 amino acids long. Here the CDR3 reads CASVTRREDIQYF. CDR3 nucleotides: TGTGCCAGCGTAACGCGGCGTGAGGACATTCAGTACTTC.

This chain connects TRBV4-2 to TRBJ1-6, with D perhaps TRBD1 (5 bases). The CDR3 loop spans 17 amino acids. Germline V CDR1 and CDR2: LGHNA, YNFKEQ. Trimming removed 0 bases from V and 4 bases from J, with 13 bases in between. Here the CDR3 DNA reads TGTGCCAGCAGCCAAGAACCCACCGGGGGGTATAATTCACCCCTCCACTTT. It translates to CASSQEPTGGYNSPLHF.

The V call is TRBV9, the J call TRBJ1-4; no reliable D call. V was cut by 3 bases and J by 4 bases, with 10 bases left in between. CDR1 is SGDLS and CDR2 is YYNGEE in the germline V gene. The CDR3 is made up of 14 amino acids. Here the CDR3 reads CASSAGGNNEKLFF. The CDR3 DNA is TGTGCCAGCAGCGCCGGAGGCAATAATGAAAAACTGTTTTTT.

V and J are TRBV20-1 and TRBJ1-4, with D maybe TRBD1 (5 bases). CDR1 and CDR2 (germline): DFQATT, SNEGSKA (reference sequence). This CDR3 is built from 13 residues. Trimming took off 5 bases at V and 3 bases at J, with 10 bases between the two ends. CDR3 sequence reads: CSADRGSNEKLFF. CDR3 in DNA: TGCAGTGCTGACCGGGGGTCTAATGAAAAACTGTTTTTT.

The J gene is TRBJ1-2, the V gene TRBV5-4; TRBD1 agrees at 11 bases. The CDR3 runs to 16 residues. Per germline, CDR1 SGHNT and CDR2 YYREEE (reference sequence). The V gene end was trimmed by 4 bases and the J gene end by 4 bases; junction bases not matched to a gene: 9. CDR3 nucleotides: TGTGCCAGCAGCCAGATAGGACAGGGGGCGACCTATGGCTACACCTTC. Amino acid sequence: CASSQIGQGATYGYTF.

The gene calls are TRBV6-6 and TRBJ1-2; D not resolved. The germline V gene has CDR1 MNHNY and CDR2 SVGAGI (reference sequence). The CDR3 has 13 amino acids. Deletions cut 5 bases from V and 12 bases from J, with 19 bases between. In nucleotides, the CDR3 is TGTGCCAGCAGTCAAGCCGAGACGAGGAAAGACACCTTC. This encodes CASSQAETRKDTF.

This clonotype was counted a single time. V is TRBV4-1 and J is TRBJ1-5; D remains unclear. The germline gives CDR1 MGHRA, CDR2 YSYEKL. CDR3 length: 14 residues. Between the trimmed V and J ends, which lost 1 base and 3 bases, there was a span of 7 bases. CDR3 DNA: TGCGCCAGCAGCCAAGGCGGGGACAATCAGCCCCAGCATTTT. Its translation: CASSQGGDNQPQHF.

V usage is TRBV28 and J usage is TRBJ2-3; D is unclear. With 6 bases removed from V and 2 bases from J, the gap between germline ends came to 6 bases. The CDR3 totals 12 residues. Germline CDR1 reads MDHEN; CDR2 reads SYDVKM. CDR3 in amino acids: CASRPPTDTQYF. CDR3 DNA sequence: TGTGCCAGCAGACCACCCACAGATACGCAGTATTTT.

V and J are TRBV11-2 and TRBJ1-6, with TRBD1 identical over 8 bases. The CDR3 has 18 residues. Germline CDR1 and CDR2: SGHAT and FQNNGV. Unmatched junction bases numbered 15, after V lost 5 bases and J lost 6 bases. The CDR3 nucleotides read TGTGCCAGCAGCGGGCGTCGACAGGGGTTTTTGGCTAATTCACCCCTCCACTTT. Translated, it gives CASSGRRQGFLANSPLHF.

The chain employs TRBV4-2 and TRBJ2-3; D is possibly TRBD1 (6 bases). Trimming took 5 bases from V and 2 from J, leaving 14 bases between them. The CDR3 contains 15 residues. Per the germline V gene, CDR1 is LGHNA and CDR2 is YNFKEQ. DNA for the CDR3: TGTGCCAGCAGCTCAAGGGACACATCCACAGATACGCAGTATTTT. Translation: CASSSRDTSTDTQYF.